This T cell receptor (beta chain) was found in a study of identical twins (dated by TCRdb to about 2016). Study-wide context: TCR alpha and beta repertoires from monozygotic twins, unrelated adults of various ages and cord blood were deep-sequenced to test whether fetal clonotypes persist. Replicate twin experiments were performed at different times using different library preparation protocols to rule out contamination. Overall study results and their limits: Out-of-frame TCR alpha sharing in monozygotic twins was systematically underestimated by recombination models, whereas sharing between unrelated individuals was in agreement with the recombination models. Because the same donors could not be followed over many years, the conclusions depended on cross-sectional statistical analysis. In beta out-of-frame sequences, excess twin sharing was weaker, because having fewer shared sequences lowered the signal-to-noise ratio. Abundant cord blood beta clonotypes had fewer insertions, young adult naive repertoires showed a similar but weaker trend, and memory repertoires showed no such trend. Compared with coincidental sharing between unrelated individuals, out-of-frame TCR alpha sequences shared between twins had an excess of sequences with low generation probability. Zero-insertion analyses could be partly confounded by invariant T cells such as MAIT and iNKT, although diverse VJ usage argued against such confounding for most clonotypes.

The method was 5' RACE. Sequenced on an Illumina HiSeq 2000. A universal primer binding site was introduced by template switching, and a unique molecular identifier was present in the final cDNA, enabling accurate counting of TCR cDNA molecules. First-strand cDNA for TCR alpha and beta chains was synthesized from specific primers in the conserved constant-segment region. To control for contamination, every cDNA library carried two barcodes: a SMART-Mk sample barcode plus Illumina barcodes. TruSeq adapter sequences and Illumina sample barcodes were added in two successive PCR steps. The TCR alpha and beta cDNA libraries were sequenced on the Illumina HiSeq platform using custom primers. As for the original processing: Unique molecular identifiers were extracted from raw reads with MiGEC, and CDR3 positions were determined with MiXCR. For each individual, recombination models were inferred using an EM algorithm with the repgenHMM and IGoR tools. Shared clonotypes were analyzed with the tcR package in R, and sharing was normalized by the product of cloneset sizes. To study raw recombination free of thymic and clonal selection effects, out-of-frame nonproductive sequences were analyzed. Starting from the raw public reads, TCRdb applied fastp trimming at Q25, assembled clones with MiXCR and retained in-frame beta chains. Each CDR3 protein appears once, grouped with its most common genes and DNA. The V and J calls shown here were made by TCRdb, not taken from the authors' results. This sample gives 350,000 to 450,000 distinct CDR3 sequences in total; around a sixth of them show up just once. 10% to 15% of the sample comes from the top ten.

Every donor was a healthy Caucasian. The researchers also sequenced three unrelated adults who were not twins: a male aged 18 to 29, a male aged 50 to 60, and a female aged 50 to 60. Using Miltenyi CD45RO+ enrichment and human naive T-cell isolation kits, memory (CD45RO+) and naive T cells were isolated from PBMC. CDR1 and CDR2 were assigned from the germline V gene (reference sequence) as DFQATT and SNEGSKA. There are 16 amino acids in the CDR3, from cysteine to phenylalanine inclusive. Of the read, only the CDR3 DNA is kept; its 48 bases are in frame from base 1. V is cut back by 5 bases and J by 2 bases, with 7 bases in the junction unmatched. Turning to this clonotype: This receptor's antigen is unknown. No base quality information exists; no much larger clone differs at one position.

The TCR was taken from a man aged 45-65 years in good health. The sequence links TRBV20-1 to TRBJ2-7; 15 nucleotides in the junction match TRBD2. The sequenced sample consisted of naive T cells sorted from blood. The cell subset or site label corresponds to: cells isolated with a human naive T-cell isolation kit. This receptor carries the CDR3 CSAPGLAGGATYEQYF. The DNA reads TGCAGTGCTCCGGGACTAGCGGGGGGCGCGACCTACGAGCAGTACTTC.